The rows below give T cell receptor beta chains drawn from one sample of a study of blood T cell repertoires in COVID-19. TCRdb's table, derived via immunoSEQ multiplex PCR, lists solely in-frame clones and lacks some. The sample shows some 180,000 clones, 83% of them seen only once. The material sequenced was peripheral blood. These TCRs come from a woman older than 75 with acute or convalescent COVID-19. CDR3s include the opening cysteine and the closing phenylalanine or tryptophan. Fields, in order: J gene, D gene, clone size, V gene, CDR3 DNA, CDR3 protein. D genes are given only for firm matches. Rows give clone size only sometimes, using once, few, many, or a class for an expanded clone.

j_gene: TRBJ2-5
d_gene: TRBD1
abundance: NA
v_gene: TRBV5-1
CDR3nt: TGCGCCAGCAGCCACGACAGGGTCGGCCAGGAGGAGACCCAGTACTTC
CDR3aa: CASSHDRVGQEETQYF

j_gene: TRBJ2-1
d_gene: NA
abundance: NA
v_gene: TRBV12-3/TRBV12-4
CDR3nt: TGTGCCAGCAGTTTCGGAGGCAATGAGCAGTTCTTC
CDR3aa: CASSFGGNEQFF

j_gene: TRBJ1-4
d_gene: TRBD1
abundance: NA
v_gene: TRBV9
CDR3nt: TGTGCCAGCAGCCAGGGACAGGGGGCAGAAAAACTGTTTTTT
CDR3aa: CASSQGQGAEKLFF

j_gene: TRBJ1-5
d_gene: NA
abundance: NA
v_gene: TRBV7-2
CDR3nt: TGTGCCAGCAGCTTGAGGGCCAATCAGCCCCAGCATTTT
CDR3aa: CASSLRANQPQHF

j_gene: TRBJ2-5
d_gene: TRBD2
abundance: NA
v_gene: TRBV6-5
CDR3nt: TGTGCCAGCAGTTACTCTTTGGGGGGGGACCAAGAGACCCAGTACTTC
CDR3aa: CASSYSLGGDQETQYF

j_gene: TRBJ1-5
d_gene: NA
abundance: NA
v_gene: TRBV19
CDR3nt: TGTGCCAGTAGAGAGAGGCGGAACGAATATAGCAATCAGCCCCAGCATTTT
CDR3aa: CASRERRNEYSNQPQHF

j_gene: TRBJ1-1
d_gene: TRBD1
abundance: few
v_gene: TRBV10-3
CDR3nt: TGTGCCATCAGTGCGGGACAGGGGGCTGGCACTGAAGCTTTCTTT
CDR3aa: CAISAGQGAGTEAFF

j_gene: TRBJ1-3
d_gene: NA
abundance: NA
v_gene: TRBV9
CDR3nt: TGTGCCAGCAGCGTAGGGACAAGCAGGGTTTCTGGAAACACCATATATTTT
CDR3aa: CASSVGTSRVSGNTIYF

j_gene: TRBJ1-3
d_gene: NA
abundance: NA
v_gene: TRBV3-1/TRBV3-2
CDR3nt: TGTGCCAGCAGACATACGGACGGAGCGGCCATATATTTT
CDR3aa: CASRHTDGAAIYF

j_gene: TRBJ2-3
d_gene: NA
abundance: NA
v_gene: TRBV11-1
CDR3nt: TGTGCCAGCAGCCCCGGGACTTTCAGCACAGATACGCAGTATTTT
CDR3aa: CASSPGTFSTDTQYF

j_gene: TRBJ2-3
d_gene: NA
abundance: once
v_gene: TRBV12-3/TRBV12-4
CDR3nt: TGTGCCAGCAGTTTCGGCAGGTCAGATACGCAGTATTTT
CDR3aa: CASSFGRSDTQYF

j_gene: TRBJ2-1
d_gene: TRBD2
abundance: NA
v_gene: TRBV19
CDR3nt: TGTGCCAGTAGTATACTAGCGGGAGGGCATAATGAGCAGTTCTTC
CDR3aa: CASSILAGGHNEQFF

j_gene: TRBJ2-7
d_gene: NA
abundance: NA
v_gene: TRBV15
CDR3nt: TGTGCCACCAGCAATTCGGGGATCTACGAGCAGTACTTC
CDR3aa: CATSNSGIYEQYF

j_gene: TRBJ1-2
d_gene: NA
abundance: NA
v_gene: TRBV5-4
CDR3nt: TGTGCCAGCAGCCAGACAGACAACTATGGCTACACCTTC
CDR3aa: CASSQTDNYGYTF

j_gene: TRBJ2-7
d_gene: NA
abundance: NA
v_gene: TRBV2
CDR3nt: TGTGCCAGCAGTGAACTTCAGGACTACGAGCAGTACTTC
CDR3aa: CASSELQDYEQYF

j_gene: TRBJ2-7
d_gene: TRBD1
abundance: NA
v_gene: TRBV2
CDR3nt: TGTGCCAGCAGTGTAAGTCTGGTCGGGGACAGCGCTTCCTACGAGCAGTACTTC
CDR3aa: CASSVSLVGDSASYEQYF

j_gene: TRBJ2-3
d_gene: NA
abundance: NA
v_gene: TRBV7-7
CDR3nt: TGTGCCAGCAGCCCGGAGCAGGGTGTGGATACGCAGTATTTT
CDR3aa: CASSPEQGVDTQYF

j_gene: TRBJ2-1
d_gene: TRBD2
abundance: NA
v_gene: TRBV2
CDR3nt: TGTGCCAGCAGTGACTGGTTGTCTAGCGGAATATACAATGAGCAGTTCTTC
CDR3aa: CASSDWLSSGIYNEQFF